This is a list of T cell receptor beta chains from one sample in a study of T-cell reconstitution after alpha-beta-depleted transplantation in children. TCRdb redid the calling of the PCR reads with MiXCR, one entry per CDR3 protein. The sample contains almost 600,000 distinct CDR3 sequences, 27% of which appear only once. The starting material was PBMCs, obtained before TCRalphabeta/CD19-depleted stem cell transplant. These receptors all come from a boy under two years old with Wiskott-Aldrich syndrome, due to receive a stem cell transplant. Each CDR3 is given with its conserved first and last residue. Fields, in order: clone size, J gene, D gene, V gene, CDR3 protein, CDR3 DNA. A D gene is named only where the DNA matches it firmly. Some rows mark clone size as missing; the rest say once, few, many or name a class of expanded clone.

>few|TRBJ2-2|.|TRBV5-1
CASSSLGVNTGELFF
TGCGCCAGCAGCTCTCTGGGGGTGAACACCGGGGAGCTGTTTTTT
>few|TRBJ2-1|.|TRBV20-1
CSARRRTYNEQFF
TGCAGTGCTAGACGGCGAACTTACAATGAGCAGTTCTTC
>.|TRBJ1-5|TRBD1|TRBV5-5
CASSPVGQGNQPQHF
TGTGCCAGCAGCCCGGTGGGACAGGGGAATCAGCCCCAGCATTTT
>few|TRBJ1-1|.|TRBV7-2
CASSFNGDATEAFF
TGTGCCAGCAGCTTCAACGGGGATGCCACTGAAGCTTTCTTT
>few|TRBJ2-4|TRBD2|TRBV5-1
CASSLALAGGAKNIQYF
TGCGCCAGCAGCTTGGCCCTAGCGGGGGGAGCCAAAAACATTCAGTACTTC
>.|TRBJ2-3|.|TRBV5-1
CASSLVQDFTDTQYF
TGCGCCAGCAGCTTAGTTCAAGATTTCACAGATACGCAGTATTTT
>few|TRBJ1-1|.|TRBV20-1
CSARRQLYTEAFF
TGCAGTGCTCGCCGACAGCTATACACTGAAGCTTTCTTT
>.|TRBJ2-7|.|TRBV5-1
CASSWGASGSYEQYF
TGCGCCAGCAGTTGGGGGGCTAGCGGCTCCTACGAGCAGTACTTC
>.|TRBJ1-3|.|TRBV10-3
CAISVGRNSGNTIYF
TGTGCCATCAGTGTTGGACGCAACTCTGGAAACACCATATATTTT
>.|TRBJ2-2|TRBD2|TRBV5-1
CASSSVGGLAVNTGELFF
TGCGCCAGCAGCTCCGTTGGGGGACTAGCGGTTAACACCGGGGAGCTGTTTTTT
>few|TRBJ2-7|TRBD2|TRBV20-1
CSASVGWGLAGHKQYF
TGCAGTGCTAGTGTTGGCTGGGGGCTAGCGGGACATAAGCAGTACTTC
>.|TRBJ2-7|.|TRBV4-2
CASSQDPWEREQYF
TGTGCCAGCAGCCAAGATCCCTGGGAGCGCGAGCAGTACTTC
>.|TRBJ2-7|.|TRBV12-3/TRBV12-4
CASSPQVYEQYF
TGTGCCAGCAGTCCCCAGGTCTACGAGCAGTACTTC
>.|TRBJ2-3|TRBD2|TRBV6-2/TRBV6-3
CASSPVTSGTADTQYF
TGTGCCAGCAGCCCAGTGACTAGCGGGACGGCAGATACGCAGTATTTT
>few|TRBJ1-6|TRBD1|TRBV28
CASTLMTGWNSPLHF
TGTGCCAGCACCTTAATGACAGGGTGGAATTCACCCCTCCACTTT
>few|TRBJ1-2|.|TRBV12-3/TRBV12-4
CASSGRRDRGYGYTF
TGTGCCAGCAGTGGACGGAGGGATCGGGGCTATGGCTACACCTTC
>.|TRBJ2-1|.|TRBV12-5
CASGLVLGQERSYNEQFF
TGTGCTAGTGGTTTGGTACTGGGACAAGAGCGGTCCTACAATGAGCAGTTCTTC
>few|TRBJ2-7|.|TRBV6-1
CASRTSGGAHYEQYF
TGTGCCAGCAGAACGTCTGGGGGAGCGCACTACGAGCAGTACTTC
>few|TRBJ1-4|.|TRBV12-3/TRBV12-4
CASSFRVNEKLFF
TGTGCCAGCAGTTTCAGGGTAAATGAAAAACTGTTTTTT
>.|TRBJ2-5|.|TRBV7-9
CASLYRVEFETQYF
TGTGCCAGCTTATACAGGGTGGAATTTGAGACCCAGTACTTC
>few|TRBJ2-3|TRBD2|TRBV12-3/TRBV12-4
CASSFRLAGGLETQYF
TGTGCCAGCAGTTTTCGGCTAGCGGGAGGATTGGAAACGCAGTATTTT
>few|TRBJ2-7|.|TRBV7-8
CASSLFQGYEQYF
TGTGCCAGCAGCTTATTTCAGGGTTACGAGCAGTACTTC
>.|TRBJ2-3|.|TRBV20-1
CSASFTGALQTDTQYF
TGCAGTGCTAGTTTTACGGGAGCGTTGCAAACAGATACGCAGTATTTT
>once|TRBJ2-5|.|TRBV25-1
CASSWTVRETQYF
TGTGCCAGCAGTTGGACGGTTCGGGAGACCCAGTACTTC
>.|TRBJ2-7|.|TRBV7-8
CASSAYREGVRGYEQYF
TGTGCCAGCAGCGCTTACAGGGAAGGGGTCAGAGGCTACGAGCAGTACTTC
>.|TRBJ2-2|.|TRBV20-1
CSATGELFF
TGCAGTGCTACCGGGGAGCTGTTTTTT
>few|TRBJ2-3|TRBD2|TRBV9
CASSVGGLAGLRTDTQYF
TGTGCCAGCAGCGTAGGTGGACTAGCGGGTCTTCGCACAGATACGCAGTATTTT
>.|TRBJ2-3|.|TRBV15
CATSRIDTDTQYF
TGTGCCACCAGCCGAATAGACACAGATACGCAGTATTTT
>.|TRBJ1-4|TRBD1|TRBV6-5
CASSSLTGTGGAGEKLFF
TGTGCCAGCAGTTCCCTCACCGGGACAGGGGGCGCGGGTGAAAAACTGTTTTTT
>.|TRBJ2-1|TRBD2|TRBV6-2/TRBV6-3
CASSWGLAIYNEQFF
TGTGCCAGCAGTTGGGGACTAGCGATCTACAATGAGCAGTTCTTC
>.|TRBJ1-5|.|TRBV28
CASSLLSGLNQPQHF
TGTGCCAGCAGTTTACTTTCTGGGTTAAATCAGCCCCAGCATTTT
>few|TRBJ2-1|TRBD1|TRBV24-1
CATSDFGTGGSEQFF
TGTGCCACCAGTGATTTTGGGACAGGGGGCTCTGAGCAGTTCTTC
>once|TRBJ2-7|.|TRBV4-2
CASSQESSGAYEQYF
TGTGCCAGCAGCCAAGAGTCAAGCGGAGCTTACGAGCAGTACTTC
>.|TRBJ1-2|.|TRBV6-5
CASSSQGVSGYTF
TGTGCCAGCAGTTCACAGGGAGTTAGCGGCTACACCTTC
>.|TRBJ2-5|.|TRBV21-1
CASSKWQGVRWTQYF
TGTGCCAGCAGCAAATGGCAGGGGGTTCGTTGGACCCAGTACTTC
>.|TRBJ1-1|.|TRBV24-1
CATSPEPIQGEAFF
TGTGCCACCAGCCCGGAGCCCATACAGGGTGAAGCTTTCTTT
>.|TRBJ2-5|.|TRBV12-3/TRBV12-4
CASSRGTAETQYF
TGTGCCAGCAGTCGGGGGACTGCAGAGACCCAGTACTTC
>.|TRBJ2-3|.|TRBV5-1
CASSLAMRILSTDTQYF
TGCGCCAGCAGCTTGGCCATGCGGATATTGAGCACAGATACGCAGTATTTT
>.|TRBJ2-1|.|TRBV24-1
CATSVRETDEQFF
TGTGCCACCAGTGTTCGGGAGACCGATGAGCAGTTCTTC
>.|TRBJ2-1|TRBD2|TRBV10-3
CAIKTSDGNEQFF
TGTGCCATCAAAACTAGCGACGGCAATGAGCAGTTCTTC
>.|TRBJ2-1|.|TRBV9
CASSIQVASYNEQFF
TGTGCCAGCAGCATACAGGTAGCGTCCTACAATGAGCAGTTCTTC